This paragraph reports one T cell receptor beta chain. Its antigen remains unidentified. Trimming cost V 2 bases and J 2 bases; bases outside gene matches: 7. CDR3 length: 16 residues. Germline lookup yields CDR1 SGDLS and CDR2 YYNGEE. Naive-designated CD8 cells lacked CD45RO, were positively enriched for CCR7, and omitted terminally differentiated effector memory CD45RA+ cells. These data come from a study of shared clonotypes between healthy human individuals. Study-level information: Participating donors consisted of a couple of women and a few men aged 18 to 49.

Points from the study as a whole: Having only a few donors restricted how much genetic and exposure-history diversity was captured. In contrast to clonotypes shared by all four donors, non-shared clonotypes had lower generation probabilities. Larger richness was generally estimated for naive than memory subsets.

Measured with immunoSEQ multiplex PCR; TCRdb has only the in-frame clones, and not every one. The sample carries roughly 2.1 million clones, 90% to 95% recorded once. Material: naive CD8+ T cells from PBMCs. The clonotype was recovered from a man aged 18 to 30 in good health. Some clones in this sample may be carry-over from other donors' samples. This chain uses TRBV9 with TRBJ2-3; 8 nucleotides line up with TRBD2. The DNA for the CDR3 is TGTGCCAGCAGCGTTGGGACTAGAGGCGTCACAGATACGCAGTATTTT. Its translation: CASSVGTRGVTDTQYF.